The entry below describes one T cell receptor (beta chain). What it binds is not known. This entry comes from a study of T-cell memory formation after mild COVID-19. Study-wide results and limits: Among contracting clones, CD4+ were mainly CM/EM and CD8+ enriched in EMRA.

From germline, CDR1 is MNHEY and CDR2 SVGEGT. CDR3 length: 15 residues. The V segment lost 7 bases and the J segment 6 bases; nucleotides outside the gene matches: 12. Constant-segment primers and 5'RACE yielded cDNA libraries for TCR alpha and TCR beta, each carrying sample barcodes and UMIs. TCRdb analysed the 5' RACE reads with MiXCR anew, one entry per CDR3 protein. The sample includes roughly 350,000 distinct CDR3 sequences, 20% to 25% of them seen just once. The receptor's source is an adult woman who had mild COVID-19 (a few samples of this study predate the infection). Cell type and time point are not known. The sample was PBMCs or a T cell subset sorted from them (not recorded which). V gene TRBV6-2 or TRBV6-3 combines with J gene TRBJ1-1, with 9 bases lining up with TRBD1. The CDR3 reads CASNHPQGARAEAFF. Here the CDR3 DNA reads TGTGCCAGCAACCATCCACAGGGGGCGAGGGCTGAAGCTTTCTTT.